The 17 T cell receptor beta chains below come from one sample, sequenced in a study of T cells in women clearing cervical HPV infection. The data were produced by immunoSEQ multiplex PCR, yet TCRdb's version contains in-frame clones alone and is incomplete. The listing contains fewer than 40,000 clones. Specimen: blood buffy coat. Receptor source: a woman between 18 and 70 years old with a cervical HPV16 infection that either progressed to CIN3+ or cleared (not recorded which).

Of note for this clone: The CDR3 goes on 3 residues after the read ends, and that part is filled in from the germline J gene. V usage is TRBV4-1 and J usage is TRBJ2-3; TRBD2 might be the D (6 bases). Germline V gives CDR1 MGHRA, CDR2 YSYEKL. The CDR3 consists of 16 residues. V dropped 2 bases and J dropped 1 base, with 13 bases sitting between them. The CDR3 is CASSQYGGIGTDTQYF. CDR3 DNA, as far as it was read: TGCGCCAGCAGCCAATACGGGGGAATTGGCACAGATACG.

Partial CDR3 DNA: TGTGCCAGCAGCTTGAGGACTAGCCCCTCGGATACG. This translates into CASSLRTSPSDT. The CDR3 in full is CASSLRTSPSDTQYF. The chain combines TRBV7-6 with TRBJ2-3; 8 nucleotides align to TRBD2. The DNA ends 3 residues before the CDR3 does, and the rest of the CDR3 is filled in from the germline J gene. Germline V gene data show CDR1 as SGHVS and CDR2 as FNYEAQ. This CDR3 region has 15 residues. With V trimmed by 3 bases and J by 6 bases, 8 bases remained unmatched. The full variable domain, in which reference TRBV7-6 and TRBJ2-3 provide the parts outside the CDR3, is GAGVSQSPRYKVTKRGQDVALRCDPISGHVSLYWYRQALGQGPEFLTYFNYEAQQDKSGLPNDRFSAERPEGSISTLTIQRTEQRDSAMYRCASSLRTSPSDTQYFGPGTRLTVL.

Details on this clone: Sequencing ends 3 residues short of the CDR3 end; the germline J gene provides the rest. The genes are TRBV6-1 and TRBJ1-2; 7 nucleotides align to TRBD1. Germline V gene data show CDR1 as MNHNS and CDR2 as SASEGT. V dropped 4 bases and J dropped 4; count of bases not matched to a gene: 6. The CDR3 spans 14 residues. CDR3 DNA, as far as it was read: TGTGCCAGCAGTGCCGGGGACAGCTTCTATGGC. It encodes CASSAGDSFYG. The entire CDR3 sequence reads CASSAGDSFYGYTF.

Details on this clone: The CDR3 is cut off 3 residues early in the read; its end comes from the germline J gene. This sequence joins TRBV10-1 and TRBJ1-5; TRBD1 agrees at 7 bases. The CDR3 spans 17 residues. V trimming: 10 bases; J trimming: 0 bases; junction bases outside the gene matches: 15. Germline V gives CDR1 WNHNN, CDR2 SYGVQD (reference sequence). The CDR3 region is CAIIDRDRRSSNQPQHF. The sequenced part of the CDR3 DNA is TGCGCCATCATCGACCGGGACAGACGATCTAGCAATCAGCCC.

About this clone itself: Coverage ceases 3 residues before the CDR3 finishes, and the germline J gene fills in the end. This chain uses TRBV28 with TRBJ2-3; D not certain. The germline V gene encodes CDR1 MDHEN and CDR2 SYDVKM. Deletions cut 3 bases from V and 2 bases from J, with 3 bases between. The CDR3 contains 12 residues. The CDR3 reads CASSFLTDTQYF. The CDR3 bases that were read are TGTGCCAGCAGTTTTCTCACAGATACG.

About this clone itself: The CDR3 end lies 3 residues beyond the end of the read and is filled in from the germline J gene. The chain is built from TRBV4-1 and TRBJ2-1; 8 bases are a match to TRBD2. Trimming took 4 bases from V and 8 from J; bases not matched to a gene: 4. Per the germline V gene, CDR1 is MGHRA and CDR2 is YSYEKL. The CDR3 runs to 13 residues. Partial CDR3 DNA: TGCGCCAGCAGCCTCCCGGGACTAGATGAG. Its protein is CASSLPGLDE. The full CDR3 is CASSLPGLDEQFF.

Worth noting for this clone: The read ends 3 residues shy of where the CDR3 ends; the end is completed using the germline J gene. Within the sample, other DNA sequences also encode this same CDR3. This rearrangement joins TRBV5-1 to TRBJ1-1; TRBD1 is a possible D gene (6 bases). CDR3 length: 15 residues. The germline V and J ends were trimmed by 3 bases and 0 bases, with 12 bases remaining between them. CDR1 is SGHRS, CDR2 YFSETQ, per germline. CDR3 residues: CASSSGQPLNTEAFF. The CDR3 bases that were read are TGCGCCAGCAGCTCCGGACAGCCTTTGAACACTGAA.

The CDR3: CASGRGRNEKLFF. The CDR3 DNA, read in part, is TGTGCCAGCGGGAGGGGCCGTAATGAAAAA. The chain couples TRBV19 to TRBJ1-4; D might be TRBD1 (5 bases). The sequence runs out 3 residues before the end of the CDR3; the remainder is reconstructed from the germline J gene. The CDR3 sequence is 13 residues long. V lost 9 bases and J 4 bases, leaving 12 bases between the germline ends. CDR1 and CDR2 (germline): LNHDA, SQIVND (reference sequence).

Comment on this clone: The observed sequence ends 3 residues before the CDR3 terminus, with the missing tail filled in from the germline J gene. V gene TRBV9 combines with J gene TRBJ2-2; 8 bases match TRBD1. V was clipped by 3 bases and J by 4 bases; unmatched bases: 2. The germline V gene encodes CDR1 SGDLS and CDR2 YYNGEE. This CDR3 spans 14 amino acids. This CDR3 reads CASSGGTGTGELFF. The covered CDR3 bases are TGTGCCAGCAGCGGAGGGACAGGCACCGGGGAG.

A remark on this clone: The read comes to an end 3 residues before the CDR3 does, leaving the germline J gene to fill in the end. V gene TRBV29-1 combines with J gene TRBJ2-5; 9 positions agree with TRBD2. Per germline, CDR1 SQVTM and CDR2 ANQGSEA. J was trimmed by 3 bases and V by 3 bases; bases with no gene match: 8. CDR3 length: 15 residues. The CDR3 bases that were read are TGCAGCGTTGAGGAGATAGCGGGAGCAAAAGAGACC. This codes for CSVEEIAGAKET. The CDR3 as a whole reads CSVEEIAGAKETQYF.

Regarding this clone: With the read ending 3 residues before the CDR3 end, the germline J gene is used to fill in that end. V and J are TRBV19 and TRBJ2-7; D call uncertain. The CDR3 totals 16 residues. Germline V lookup: CDR1 LNHDA, CDR2 SQIVND (reference sequence). Deletions cut 3 bases from V and 5 bases from J, with 20 bases between. Here the CDR3 reads CASSIQASPSSHEQYF. Incomplete CDR3 DNA: TGTGCCAGTAGTATCCAGGCATCACCATCGTCCCACGAG.

This CDR3 is CSVEGTTAGYTEAFF. The CDR3 DNA, read in part, is TGCAGCGTTGAAGGAACAACAGCGGGATACACTGAA. V is TRBV29-1 and J is TRBJ1-1, with D hard to call. The read gets to within 3 residues of the CDR3 end, and the germline J gene fills in the rest. This CDR3 is built from 15 residues. The germline CDR1 and CDR2 sequences are SQVTM and ANQGSEA. Trimming took 1 base from V and 3 from J, leaving 15 bases between them.

As concerns this clone: The read finishes 3 residues shy of the CDR3 end, and the germline J gene is used to complete it. The chain recombines TRBV29-1 with TRBJ1-2; D unclear. Trimming stripped 8 bases from V and 4 bases from J, with 20 bases between. CDR3 length: 14 residues. Germline values: CDR1 SQVTM, CDR2 ANQGSEA. CDR3 DNA (partial): TGCAGCCTGTCACGGGGTGAGGGTTCCTATGGC. This codes for CSLSRGEGSYG. The full CDR3 reads CSLSRGEGSYGYTF.

For this clone: Read sequence stops 3 residues before the CDR3 end, and the germline J gene provides the missing end. V and J are TRBV6-2 or TRBV6-3 and TRBJ1-5; perhaps TRBD1 as D (6 bases). Trimming removed 5 bases at V and 1 base at J, with 15 bases between. The CDR3 is 16 residues long. Germline lookup yields CDR1 MNHEY and CDR2 SVGEGT. Incomplete CDR3 DNA: TGTGCCAGCAGTGTACAGGGAAAGGGGAGCAATCAGCCC. As protein: CASSVQGKGSNQP. The CDR3 in its entirety is CASSVQGKGSNQPQHF.

CDR3 sequence reads: CASSKQYSRANYGYTF. The CDR3 bases that were read are TGTGCCAGTAGTAAACAGTATTCACGCGCGAACTATGGC. J is TRBJ1-2 and V is TRBV19; D gene uncertain. The DNA ends 3 residues before the CDR3 does, and the rest of the CDR3 is filled in from the germline J gene. Germline CDR1 and CDR2: LNHDA and SQIVND (reference sequence). This CDR3 has 16 residues. The ends were cut back, 4 bases at V and 2 bases at J, with 17 bases in the middle. Full variable domain (missing parts from reference TRBV19 and TRBJ1-2): DGGITQSPKYLFRKEGQNVTLSCEQNLNHDAMYWYRQDPGQGLRLIYYSQIVNDFQKGDIAEGYSVSREKKESFPLTVTSAQKNPTAFYLCASSKQYSRANYGYTFGSGTRLTVV.

As for this clone: The read terminates 3 residues before the CDR3 end, so the remaining end is supplied by the germline J gene. J is TRBJ2-1 and V is TRBV24-1; D is possibly TRBD2 (6 bases). CDR1 is KGHDR, CDR2 SFDVKD, per germline. This CDR3 has 17 amino acids. V was pared by 1 base and J by 5 bases, with 17 bases between. Partial CDR3 DNA: TGTGCCACCAGTGATTTTCGGGGGAGGAGACCCGACAATGAG. The encoded protein is CATSDFRGRRPDNE. The complete CDR3 reads CATSDFRGRRPDNEQFF.

In the case of this clone: The read stops 3 residues short of the end of the CDR3; the missing end is completed from the germline J gene. The V and J genes are TRBV2 and TRBJ2-7; D is perhaps TRBD2 (6 bases). The CDR3 consists of 12 residues. V lost 4 bases and J lost 4, with 8 bases in between. Germline V gene lookup returns CDR1 SNHLY and CDR2 FYNNEI. The covered CDR3 bases are TGTGCCAGCAGTGTGGCGGGGTACGAG. It yields the protein CASSVAGYE. The full CDR3 sequence reads CASSVAGYEQYF.